These T cell receptor beta chains were read from a single sample in a study of a mutant IDH1 vaccine in newly diagnosed glioma. The method was immunoSEQ multiplex PCR; TCRdb's version includes in-frame clones alone and lacks a portion of them. The sample consists of about 64,000 clones, approximately 84% of them appearing once. No antigen has been assigned to these receptors. The sample consisted of PBMCs, taken from a glioma patient whose treatment included an IDH1 peptide vaccine. All receptors derive from a young man with glioma. CDR3s leave out the opening cysteine and the closing phenylalanine or tryptophan. Rows may omit the clone size; those that give it use once, few, many or a size class.

clone_size: NA
j_call: NA
v_call: TRBV12-5
cdr3_aa: ASGLSTTFARDDEQY

clone_size: NA
j_call: TRBJ1-4
v_call: TRBV19
cdr3_aa: ASSIQGSHNEKLF

clone_size: NA
j_call: TRBJ2-2
v_call: TRBV15
cdr3_aa: ATSRVGGGNTGELF

clone_size: NA
j_call: TRBJ2-1
v_call: TRBV12-5
cdr3_aa: ASGSYAGGNNEQF

clone_size: NA
j_call: TRBJ1-2
v_call: TRBV7-9
cdr3_aa: ASSLLKGSNYGYT

clone_size: NA
j_call: TRBJ2-2
v_call: TRBV11-2
cdr3_aa: ASSLVSSGVVTGELF

clone_size: NA
j_call: TRBJ2-3
v_call: TRBV6-4
cdr3_aa: ASSDGSTTDTQY

clone_size: NA
j_call: TRBJ2-5
v_call: TRBV5-4
cdr3_aa: ASSLLDRVGAQY

clone_size: NA
j_call: TRBJ2-5
v_call: TRBV7-2
cdr3_aa: ASSAHTSVTQY

clone_size: NA
j_call: TRBJ1-1
v_call: TRBV29-1
cdr3_aa: SVNRGWTEAF

clone_size: NA
j_call: TRBJ2-7
v_call: TRBV6-1
cdr3_aa: ASSEGTGGFAYEQY

clone_size: once
j_call: TRBJ2-1
v_call: TRBV6-5
cdr3_aa: ASSFRRGPYNEQF

clone_size: NA
j_call: TRBJ2-7
v_call: TRBV5-6
cdr3_aa: ASSSERRDTSSYEQY

clone_size: NA
j_call: TRBJ1-5
v_call: TRBV7-8
cdr3_aa: ASSPGQGNQPQH

clone_size: NA
j_call: TRBJ1-2
v_call: TRBV5-1
cdr3_aa: ASSSGYRYGYT

clone_size: NA
j_call: TRBJ1-1
v_call: TRBV11-1
cdr3_aa: ASLEGRRTMNTEAF

clone_size: NA
j_call: TRBJ2-7
v_call: TRBV13
cdr3_aa: ASSLSAGRRRHEQY

clone_size: NA
j_call: TRBJ2-2
v_call: TRBV19
cdr3_aa: ASSIRPGVGELF

clone_size: once
j_call: TRBJ1-3
v_call: TRBV10-3
cdr3_aa: AISDPVSSGNTIY

clone_size: NA
j_call: TRBJ1-2
v_call: TRBV5-4
cdr3_aa: ASSYPGTADGYT

clone_size: few
j_call: TRBJ1-1
v_call: TRBV27
cdr3_aa: ASSVQMNTEAF

clone_size: NA
j_call: TRBJ1-2
v_call: TRBV4-2
cdr3_aa: ASSQDHGNYGYT

clone_size: NA
j_call: TRBJ2-1
v_call: TRBV7-6
cdr3_aa: ASSLHENLVPF

clone_size: NA
j_call: TRBJ1-1
v_call: TRBV6-5
cdr3_aa: ASSYETGLGTEAF

clone_size: NA
j_call: TRBJ1-5
v_call: TRBV7-9
cdr3_aa: ASGVGEGNQPQH

clone_size: NA
j_call: TRBJ2-7
v_call: TRBV14
cdr3_aa: ASSPRDRVHEQY

clone_size: NA
j_call: TRBJ1-1
v_call: TRBV23-1
cdr3_aa: ASSQSTLGQGVTMNTEAF

clone_size: once
j_call: TRBJ1-2
v_call: TRBV2
cdr3_aa: ASTRIPGRTNYGYT

clone_size: NA
j_call: TRBJ2-2
v_call: TRBV30
cdr3_aa: AWSRDSNTGELF

clone_size: NA
j_call: TRBJ2-3
v_call: TRBV18
cdr3_aa: ASSRQGLTDTQY

clone_size: NA
j_call: TRBJ1-1
v_call: TRBV9
cdr3_aa: ASSFAGVNTEAF

clone_size: NA
j_call: TRBJ1-2
v_call: TRBV5-1
cdr3_aa: ACAPFGARDYGYT

clone_size: NA
j_call: TRBJ2-7
v_call: TRBV30
cdr3_aa: AWMLPLGSYEQY

clone_size: NA
j_call: TRBJ2-2
v_call: TRBV25-1
cdr3_aa: ASSKTGTVDTGELF

clone_size: NA
j_call: TRBJ1-4
v_call: TRBV7-9
cdr3_aa: ASSSVGNEKLF

clone_size: NA
j_call: TRBJ1-6
v_call: TRBV12-5
cdr3_aa: ASARTFLDNSPLH

clone_size: NA
j_call: TRBJ2-1
v_call: TRBV2
cdr3_aa: ASKIAGATNEQF

clone_size: NA
j_call: TRBJ2-1
v_call: TRBV7-6
cdr3_aa: ASSPRTSGGATYNEQF